One sample yielded the 29 T cell receptor beta chains listed below, sequenced in a study of human T cells and chemical hapten exposure. TCRdb processed the RACE reads anew with MiXCR; each CDR3 protein has one entry. The sample records tens of thousands of distinct CDR3 sequences, approximately 10% being singletons. The time point: patch test 2, 6 weeks after DPC sensitization. The treatment is: therapeutic diphenylcyclopropenone sensitization with weekly scalp DPC. Here the sequenced sample was whole blood, taken in connection with sensitization to the hapten diphenylcyclopropenone (DPC). The receptors were sampled from a young man with alopecia areata. Some clones in this sample may be carry-over from other donors' samples.

The chain carries TRBV29-1 and TRBJ1-4; D remains ambiguous. The V gene's germline CDR1 is SQVTM and CDR2 ANQGSEA. The V end was cut by 0 bases, the J end by 8 bases, with 7 bases between. This CDR3 contains 12 residues. The CDR3 loop is CSVEDRKEKLFF. The DNA of the CDR3 is TGCAGCGTTGAAGACAGAAAGGAAAAACTGTTTTTT.

In DNA form, the CDR3 reads TGTGCCACCAGTGGTCCTAGCGGGGGGTCCTACAATGAGCAGTTCTTC. It encodes CATSGPSGGSYNEQFF. The V and J genes are TRBV24-1 and TRBJ2-1; the match to TRBD2 covers 11 bases. Germline CDR1 KGHDR, CDR2 SFDVKD. Trimming took 5 bases from V and 1 from J; bases not matched to a gene: 3. This CDR3 has 16 residues.

This clonotype has just a few counts. The V and J genes are TRBV10-1 and TRBJ2-7, with TRBD1 identical over 9 bases. This CDR3 is 15 amino acids long. Unmatched junction bases numbered 5, after V lost 2 bases and J lost 3 bases. The germline V gene encodes CDR1 WNHNN and CDR2 SYGVQD (reference sequence). The CDR3 bases are TGCGCCAGCAGTGAGAGCCCGGGACAGGGCTACGAGCAGTACTTC. Translation: CASSESPGQGYEQYF.

This clonotype came up many times. The V call is TRBV10-3, the J call TRBJ2-2, with 9 bases lining up with TRBD1. Germline assignment: CDR1 ENHRY and CDR2 SYGVKD. The CDR3 is 13 amino acids. J was trimmed by 6 bases and V by 8 bases; bases with no gene match: 4. The CDR3 region has the DNA TGTGCCATCGAGGGGGACAGGGCCGGGGAGCTGTTTTTT. The encoded protein is CAIEGDRAGELFF.

V usage is TRBV2 and J usage is TRBJ2-4, with D possibly TRBD1 on 6 matching bases. V shed 6 bases and J shed 0 bases, with 12 bases lying between them. Germline loops: CDR1 SNHLY, CDR2 FYNNEI. This CDR3 has 15 residues. The CDR3 here is CASRGQSLAKNIQYF. Written as DNA, the CDR3 is TGTGCCAGCAGAGGACAGTCTCTAGCCAAAAACATTCAGTACTTC. The full variable domain, rest sourced from reference TRBV2 and TRBJ2-4, is EPEVTQTPSHQVTQMGQEVILRCVPISNHLYFYWYRQILGQKVEFLVSFYNNEISEKSEIFDDQFSVERPDGSNFTLKIRSTKLEDSAMYFCASRGQSLAKNIQYFGAGTRLSVL.

This clonotype was picked up many times. The gene calls are TRBV12-3 or TRBV12-4 and TRBJ2-5; 8 nucleotides match TRBD2. The CDR3 length is 15 residues. V trimming: 3 bases; J trimming: 3 bases; junction bases outside the gene matches: 6. CDR3 sequence (DNA): TGTGCCAGCAGTTTGGAGCGGGAGTGGAAAGAGACCCAGTACTTC. Protein: CASSLEREWKETQYF.

In this sample, this clonotype turned up a few times. The V call is TRBV7-9, the J call TRBJ1-4, with D unclear. Trimming removed 5 bases from V and 5 bases from J, with 15 bases in between. Germline CDR1 reads SEHNR; CDR2 reads FQNEAQ (reference sequence). This CDR3 comprises 15 residues. CDR3 coding DNA: TGTGCCAGCAGCCTCCAAACGCTTAAGAATGAAAAACTGTTTTTT. Protein sequence: CASSLQTLKNEKLFF.

This clonotype was recorded many times. V usage is TRBV3-1 and J usage is TRBJ1-5, with D possibly matching TRBD1 (6 bases). Trimming cost V 0 bases and J 6 bases, with 12 bases left between them. Germline V lookup: CDR1 LGHDT, CDR2 YNNKEL (reference sequence). This CDR3 comprises 15 residues. The CDR3, as DNA: TGTGCCAGCAGCCAAGATCTCACAGGGACTCAGCCCCAGCATTTT. It codes for CASSQDLTGTQPQHF. Looking up the rest from reference TRBV3-1 and TRBJ1-5 gives the full variable domain: DTAVSQTPKYLVTQMGNDKSIKCEQNLGHDTMYWYKQDSKKFLKIMFSYNNKELIINETVPNRFSPKSPDKAHLNLHINSLELGDSAVYFCASSQDLTGTQPQHFGDGTRLSIL.

This clonotype has at least ten counts. V and J are TRBV29-1 and TRBJ2-5; D is possibly TRBD1 or TRBD2 (5 bases each). Germline V CDR1 and CDR2: SQVTM, ANQGSEA. The V end was cut by 4 bases, the J end by 5 bases, with 11 bases between. The CDR3 is 12 amino acids. CDR3 nucleotides: TGCAGCGTTGTTGGGGGAATCGAGACCCAGTACTTC. The encoded protein is CSVVGGIETQYF.

This clonotype was observed a handful of times. The CDR3 nucleotides are TGTGCCAGCAGCTCTACGGACAGGGGGCTGGCTGAAGCTTTCTTT. This translates into CASSSTDRGLAEAFF. This chain joins TRBV9 and TRBJ1-1, with 11 bases that match TRBD1. CDR3 length equals 15 residues. Per germline, CDR1 SGDLS and CDR2 YYNGEE. Trimming removed 4 bases from V and 6 bases from J; junction bases left unmatched: 8.

This clonotype was seen repeatedly, ten times or more. V and J are TRBV4-1 and TRBJ1-3; D is ambiguous. V was cut by 0 bases and J by 0 bases, with 9 bases left in between. The CDR3 has 16 residues. The germline V gene has CDR1 MGHRA and CDR2 YSYEKL. As DNA, the CDR3 is TGCGCCAGCAGCCAAGATGCGCCAAACTCTGGAAACACCATATATTTT. Its protein is CASSQDAPNSGNTIYF.

The chain joins TRBV7-8 to TRBJ2-3; tentative D call: TRBD1 (6 bases). Germline values: CDR1 SGHVS, CDR2 FQNEAQ. The CDR3 runs to 16 residues. Trimming took 5 bases from V and 3 from J, leaving 18 bases between them. The CDR3 DNA is TGTGCCAGCAGCCCTACAGGGATATTTAGAACAGATACGCAGTATTTT. Its protein is CASSPTGIFRTDTQYF.

This clonotype was seen repeatedly, ten times or more. The rearrangement joins TRBV27 to TRBJ2-3; D possibly uses TRBD1 or TRBD2 (5 bases each). CDR1 and CDR2 from the germline V gene are MNHEY and SMNVEV (reference sequence). V was pared by 3 bases and J by 4 bases, with 17 bases between. The CDR3 runs 16 residues. The CDR3 reads CASSLGVLAGADTQYF. For the CDR3, the DNA is TGTGCCAGCAGTTTGGGGGTTTTGGCCGGGGCAGATACGCAGTATTTT.

The chain uses TRBV20-1 and TRBJ1-2, with D perhaps matching TRBD1 (5 bases). Trimming stripped 0 bases from V and 4 bases from J, with 15 bases between. This CDR3 spans 15 amino acids. CDR1 and CDR2 from the germline V gene are DFQATT and SNEGSKA (reference sequence). The CDR3 is CSARDPDQGPYGYTF. In DNA, the CDR3 is TGCAGTGCTAGAGATCCCGATCAGGGTCCCTATGGCTACACCTTC.

The chain couples TRBV3-1 to TRBJ1-5; no clear D. CDR1 is LGHDT and CDR2 is YNNKEL in the germline V gene (reference sequence). CDR3 size: 14 residues. The V gene lost 0 bases and the J gene lost 9 bases, with 12 bases spanning the gap. Here the CDR3 DNA reads TGTGCCAGCAGCCAAGAAGGCTCCCTTCGGCCCCAGCATTTT. Translated: CASSQEGSLRPQHF. The variable domain in full, with the rest retrieved from reference TRBV3-1 and TRBJ1-5, is DTAVSQTPKYLVTQMGNDKSIKCEQNLGHDTMYWYKQDSKKFLKIMFSYNNKELIINETVPNRFSPKSPDKAHLNLHINSLELGDSAVYFCASSQEGSLRPQHFGDGTRLSIL.

This clonotype appeared many times. The chain recombines TRBV24-1 with TRBJ1-2, with D perhaps TRBD1 (6 bases). This CDR3 has 15 residues. Germline loops: CDR1 KGHDR, CDR2 SFDVKD. Trimming removed 2 bases from V and 2 bases from J, with 11 bases in between. CDR3 bases: TGTGCCACCAGTGATTATACAGGGAGCAACTATGGCTACACCTTC. Translation gives CATSDYTGSNYGYTF.

In its sample, this clonotype is medium-sized. The chain employs TRBV29-1 and TRBJ1-1, with D tentatively TRBD1 (5 bases). From germline, CDR1 is SQVTM and CDR2 ANQGSEA. The CDR3 has 15 amino acids. V was shortened by 2 bases and J by 0 bases, with 13 bases between the two germline ends. The CDR3 here is CSVETQGRMNTEAFF. Here the CDR3 DNA reads TGCAGCGTTGAAACTCAGGGCCGCATGAACACTGAAGCTTTCTTT. Complete variable domain (other parts from reference TRBV29-1 and TRBJ1-1): SAVISQKPSRDICQRGTSLTIQCQVDSQVTMMFWYRQQPGQSLTLIATANQGSEATYESGFVIDKFPISRPNLTFSTLTVSNMSPEDSSIYLCSVETQGRMNTEAFFGQGTRLTVV.

This clonotype was seen at least ten times. The V gene is TRBV6-5, the J gene TRBJ2-2, with a tentative D call TRBD2 (6 bases). The germline CDR1 and CDR2 sequences are MNHEY and SVGAGI. Trimming stripped 2 bases from V and 6 bases from J, with 10 bases between. This CDR3 region has 14 residues. CDR3 region: CASSYREAPGELFF. The CDR3 nucleotides read TGTGCCAGCAGTTACAGGGAGGCTCCCGGGGAGCTGTTTTTT.

The chain links TRBV18 to TRBJ2-7; weak D call: TRBD2 (5 bases). Germline loops: CDR1 KGHSH, CDR2 LQKENI. V lost 5 bases and J 2 bases, leaving 13 bases between the germline ends. The CDR3 contains 14 residues. CDR3 DNA sequence: TGTGCCAGCTCATTGGGTGACGGGACCTACGAGCAGTACTTC. Its protein is CASSLGDGTYEQYF.

The genes are TRBV6-6 and TRBJ2-1; D gene unclear. CDR3 length: 16 residues. Germline V gives CDR1 MNHNY, CDR2 SVGAGI (reference sequence). Trimming removed 5 bases at V and 0 bases at J, with 14 bases between. As DNA, the CDR3 is TGTGCCAGCAGTCCCACAAAGCCCAGCTCCTACAATGAGCAGTTCTTC. Protein: CASSPTKPSSYNEQFF.

Many counts were recorded for this clonotype. CDR3 region: CSVENTGELFF. DNA of the CDR3: TGCAGCGTTGAAAACACCGGGGAGCTGTTTTTT. J is TRBJ2-2 and V is TRBV29-1; D unresolved. Germline loops: CDR1 SQVTM, CDR2 ANQGSEA. The CDR3 runs to 11 residues. Trimming stripped 2 bases from V and 2 bases from J, with 0 bases between.

This clonotype was seen repeatedly, ten times or more. This chain joins TRBV29-1 and TRBJ1-1; D is unclear. CDR1 is SQVTM, CDR2 ANQGSEA, per germline. The CDR3 has 12 residues. Trimming shortened V by 7 bases and J by 1 base, and 10 bases separated the two germline ends. CDR3 protein: CSGETPNTEAFF. CDR3 DNA: TGCAGCGGGGAGACGCCGAACACTGAAGCTTTCTTT.

This chain joins TRBV29-1 and TRBJ2-7; D not certain. Germline V gene lookup returns CDR1 SQVTM and CDR2 ANQGSEA. Between the trimmed V and J ends, which lost 4 bases and 2 bases, there was a span of 9 bases. CDR3 size: 12 residues. DNA of the CDR3: TGCAGCGTTGGTGGCGGAGCCTACGAGCAGTACTTC. Translating it yields CSVGGGAYEQYF.

This chain joins TRBV10-3 and TRBJ2-7; TRBD1 or TRBD2 may be the D gene (5 bases each). CDR3 length: 15 residues. The germline V gene encodes CDR1 ENHRY and CDR2 SYGVKD. The V end was cut by 3 bases, the J end by 6 bases, with 18 bases between. This CDR3 reads CAISDGEGPTVEQYF. CDR3 DNA sequence: TGTGCCATCAGTGATGGTGAGGGGCCGACGGTCGAGCAGTACTTC.

Concerning this clonotype: This may stem from a read error, because a much larger clone lies one nucleotide away. This chain uses TRBV18 with TRBJ1-1; D possibly corresponds to TRBD1 (6 bases). From germline, CDR1 is KGHSH and CDR2 LQKENI. The length of the CDR3 is 13 residues. The CDR3 is CVSSPQGYTEAFF. In nucleotides, the CDR3 is TGTGTCAGCTCACCTCAGGGGTACACTGAAGCTTTCTTT.

This clonotype showed up many times. The V and J genes are TRBV7-2 and TRBJ1-4; TRBD1 matches at 10 bases. Germline V gene sequence: CDR1 SGHTA, CDR2 FQGNSA. The CDR3 covers 13 residues. V lost 5 bases and J lost 11; bases outside the gene matches: 5. The CDR3 DNA sequence: TGTGCCAGCAGCCTTGGACAGGGGGACAAACTGTTTTTT. Protein: CASSLGQGDKLFF.

This chain joins TRBV14 and TRBJ2-3; TRBD2 is a possible D gene (5 bases). This CDR3 is built from 13 residues. Germline values: CDR1 SGHDN, CDR2 FVKESK. Trimming removed 4 bases from V and 4 bases from J, with 9 bases in between. This chain's CDR3 is CASSPSSSDTQYF. CDR3 sequence (DNA): TGTGCCAGCAGCCCTAGCTCCTCAGATACGCAGTATTTT.

The rearrangement links TRBV2 to TRBJ2-2; D might be TRBD1 (5 bases). V was clipped by 7 bases and J by 6 bases, with 15 bases between them. CDR1 is SNHLY and CDR2 is FYNNEI in the germline V gene. This CDR3 region has 14 residues. The CDR3 DNA sequence: TGTGCCAGCACCTTAGGGGATTCCCCCGGGGAGCTGTTTTTT. Encoded protein: CASTLGDSPGELFF. The variable domain in full, completed from reference TRBV2 and TRBJ2-2, reads EPEVTQTPSHQVTQMGQEVILRCVPISNHLYFYWYRQILGQKVEFLVSFYNNEISEKSEIFDDQFSVERPDGSNFTLKIRSTKLEDSAMYFCASTLGDSPGELFFGEGSRLTVL.

This chain joins TRBV20-1 and TRBJ2-7, with D tentatively TRBD1 (5 bases). CDR1 is DFQATT and CDR2 is SNEGSKA in the germline V gene (reference sequence). V lost 4 bases and J lost 0, with 10 bases in between. The CDR3 has 13 residues. The CDR3 sequence is CSAMGPLSYEQYF. CDR3 bases: TGCAGTGCTATGGGGCCCCTCTCCTACGAGCAGTACTTC.